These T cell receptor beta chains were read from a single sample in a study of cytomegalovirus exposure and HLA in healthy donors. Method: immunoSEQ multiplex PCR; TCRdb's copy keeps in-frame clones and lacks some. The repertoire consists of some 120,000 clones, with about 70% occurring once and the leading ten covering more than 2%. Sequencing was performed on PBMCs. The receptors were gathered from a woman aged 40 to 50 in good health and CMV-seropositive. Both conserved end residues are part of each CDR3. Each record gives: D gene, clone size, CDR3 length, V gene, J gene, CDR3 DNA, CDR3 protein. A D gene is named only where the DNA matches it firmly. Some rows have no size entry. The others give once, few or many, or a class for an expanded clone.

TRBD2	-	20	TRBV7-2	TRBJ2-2	TGTGCCAGCAGCTTAGCCCCCTATATAGCGGGGGGGGTGTCCTCCGGGGAGCTGTTTTTT	CASSLAPYIAGGVSSGELFF
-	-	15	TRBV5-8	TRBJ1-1	TGTGCCAGCAGCTTAAGGGGGATCGGGAACACTGAAGCTTTCTTT	CASSLRGIGNTEAFF
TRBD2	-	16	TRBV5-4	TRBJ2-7	TGTGCCAGCAGCGGCGGACTAGCGGGGGCCGGCTTCGAGCAGTACTTC	CASSGGLAGAGFEQYF
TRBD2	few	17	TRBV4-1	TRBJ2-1	TGCGCCAGCAGCCCCGTCGGACTAGCGGGGGTTGACAATGAGCAGTTCTTC	CASSPVGLAGVDNEQFF
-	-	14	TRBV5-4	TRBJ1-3	TGTGCCAGCAGCTTGGCAGGGTCTGGAAACACCATATATTTT	CASSLAGSGNTIYF
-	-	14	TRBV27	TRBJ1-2	TGTGCCAGCCGACCTCTACAGGGTAACTATGGCTACACCTTC	CASRPLQGNYGYTF
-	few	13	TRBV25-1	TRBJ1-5	TGTGCCAGCAGTGAATCCAATTATCAGCCCCAGCATTTT	CASSESNYQPQHF
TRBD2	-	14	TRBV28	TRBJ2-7	TGTGCCAGCAGTACTTGGGGGGGAGCCTACGAGCAGTACTTC	CASSTWGGAYEQYF
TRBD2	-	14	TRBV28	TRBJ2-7	TGTGCCAGCGGGCGGCGGGGGGACACTTACGAGCAGTACTTC	CASGRRGDTYEQYF
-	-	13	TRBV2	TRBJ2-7	TGTGCCAGCAGTGAAGATCTGAGCTACGAGCAGTACTTC	CASSEDLSYEQYF
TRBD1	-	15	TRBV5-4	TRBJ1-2	TGCGCCAGCAGCCAAGTCACAGGGGCCGGGTATGGCTACACCTTC	CASSQVTGAGYGYTF
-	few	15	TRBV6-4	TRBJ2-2	TGTGCCAGCAGTGACGGAGAACAGAACACCGGGGAGCTGTTTTTT	CASSDGEQNTGELFF
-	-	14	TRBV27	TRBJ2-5	TGTGCCAGCAGGACTGCCGGAGGGAGGGAGACCCAGTACTTC	CASRTAGGRETQYF
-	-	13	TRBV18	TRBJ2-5	TGTGCCAGCTCACCCCGGGATCAAGAGACCCAGTACTTC	CASSPRDQETQYF
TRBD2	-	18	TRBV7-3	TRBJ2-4	TGTGCCAGCAGCTTATTTGGACTAGCGGGAGCCGACAAAAACATTCAGTACTTC	CASSLFGLAGADKNIQYF
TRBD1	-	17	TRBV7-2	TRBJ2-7	TGTGCCAGCAGCCGTACAGGGGGTGGGGGATTTTTCTACGAGCAGTACTTC	CASSRTGGGGFFYEQYF
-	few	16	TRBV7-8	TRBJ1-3	TGTGCCAGCAGCTTAGGCAGGGTTTTAGCTGGAAACACCATATATTTT	CASSLGRVLAGNTIYF
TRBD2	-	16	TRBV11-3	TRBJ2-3	TGTGCCAGCAGTGGTTCCGGGACTAGCGACGCAGATACGCAGTATTTT	CASSGSGTSDADTQYF
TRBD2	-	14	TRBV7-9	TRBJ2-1	TGTTCCAGCAGCCACCGACTAGCGACTCATGAGCAGTTCTTC	CSSSHRLATHEQFF
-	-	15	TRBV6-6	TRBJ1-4	TGTGCCAGCAGCAGTCCACGGGGTACTAATGAAAAACTGTTTTTT	CASSSPRGTNEKLFF
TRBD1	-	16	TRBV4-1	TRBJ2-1	TGCGCCAGCAGCCAAGGCGGACAGGGCATATACAATGAGCAGTTCTTC	CASSQGGQGIYNEQFF
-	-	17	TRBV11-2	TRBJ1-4	TGTGCCAGCAGCTTAGAACCCCCCCACAAAAGAAATGAAAAACTGTTTTTT	CASSLEPPHKRNEKLFF
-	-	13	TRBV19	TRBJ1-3	TGTGCCAGTACGAGGATCTCTGGAAACACCATATATTTT	CASTRISGNTIYF
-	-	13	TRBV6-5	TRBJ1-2	TGTGCCAGCCAGGGGCGCGGTGGCTATGGCTACACCTTC	CASQGRGGYGYTF
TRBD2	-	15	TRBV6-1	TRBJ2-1	TGTGCCAGCAGTGCGCTAGCGGGGTCGTACAATGAGCAGTTCTTC	CASSALAGSYNEQFF
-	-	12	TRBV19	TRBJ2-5	TGTGCCAGTAGTAGCTCCCGGGAGACCCAGTACTTC	CASSSSRETQYF
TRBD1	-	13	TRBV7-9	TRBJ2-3	TGTGCCAGCAGCAACAAGGGGACAGGGTACCAGTATTTT	CASSNKGTGYQYF